Presented here are 20 T cell receptor beta chains from one specimen sequenced in a study of T cells in Graves' hyperthyroidism and ophthalmopathy. TCR beta CDR3 region amplification was performed from RNA transcripts. HTBI primers drove first-round RT-PCR of the TCR CDR3. TCRdb re-called the multiplex PCR reads with MiXCR, one entry per CDR3 protein. The profile shows around 340,000 distinct CDR3 sequences, roughly 17% of them singletons. The sample consisted of blood. The receptors come from a man aged 25-45 years with Graves' hyperthyroidism.

This clonotype has ten or more counts. The genes are TRBV30 and TRBJ1-4; tentative D call: TRBD1 (5 bases). In germline, CDR1 is GTSNPN, CDR2 SVGIG (reference sequence). The CDR3 covers 13 residues. Trimming cost V 2 bases and J 7 bases, with 11 bases left between them. The CDR3 here is CAWSPGTSEKLFF. The CDR3 DNA sequence: TGTGCCTGGAGTCCTGGGACGAGTGAAAAACTGTTTTTT.

This clonotype was recorded many times. V is TRBV11-2 and J is TRBJ2-7; D could derive from TRBD1 or TRBD2 (5 bases each). The CDR3 extends over 14 amino acids. The germline V and J ends were trimmed by 3 bases and 2 bases, with 11 bases remaining between them. From germline, CDR1 is SGHAT and CDR2 FQNNGV. For the CDR3, the DNA is TGTGCCAGCAGCTTGCAGGGAGTCGCCTACGAGCAGTACTTC. Amino acids: CASSLQGVAYEQYF.

This clonotype has a count of ten or more. The chain couples TRBV3-1 to TRBJ1-1; D call uncertain. This CDR3 contains 12 residues. V gave up 4 bases and J gave up 4 bases, with 7 bases separating them. CDR1 and CDR2 (germline): LGHDT, YNNKEL (reference sequence). CDR3 amino acids: CASSPAGTEAFF. Here the CDR3 DNA reads TGTGCCAGCAGCCCCGCGGGCACTGAAGCTTTCTTT. Combining the CDR3 with reference TRBV3-1 and TRBJ1-1 gives the whole variable domain DTAVSQTPKYLVTQMGNDKSIKCEQNLGHDTMYWYKQDSKKFLKIMFSYNNKELIINETVPNRFSPKSPDKAHLNLHINSLELGDSAVYFCASSPAGTEAFFGQGTRLTVV.

At least ten counts were recorded for this clonotype. The chain links TRBV18 to TRBJ2-1; 15 positions match TRBD2. CDR1 KGHSH and CDR2 LQKENI come from the germline V gene. The CDR3 totals 16 residues. Trimming took 0 bases from V and 12 from J; bases not matched to a gene: 6. The CDR3, as DNA: TGTGCCAGCTCACCACCCGGGACTAGCGGGAGGATCGGGCAGTTCTTC. It yields the protein CASSPPGTSGRIGQFF.

V gene TRBV9 combines with J gene TRBJ2-1, with D maybe TRBD1 (6 bases). V was clipped by 0 bases and J by 8 bases, with 12 bases between them. The germline V gene encodes CDR1 SGDLS and CDR2 YYNGEE. This CDR3 has 14 amino acids. The CDR3 nucleotides are TGTGCCAGCAGCGTAGGCAGGGGAAGGGATGAGCAGTTCTTC. Its protein is CASSVGRGRDEQFF.

This clonotype was seen many times. This chain joins TRBV10-3 and TRBJ2-7, with TRBD2 matching 14 bases. The ends lost 7 bases at V and 8 bases at J; junction bases unmatched: 7. The length of the CDR3 is 14 residues. Germline-derived CDR1 and CDR2 are ENHRY and SYGVKD. CDR3 coding DNA: TGTGCCATCACTCAGGGACTAGCGGGAGCCAAGCAGTACTTC. This codes for CAITQGLAGAKQYF.

At least ten counts were recorded for this clonotype. This chain connects TRBV6-1 to TRBJ2-7, with 11 bases lining up with TRBD1. CDR1 and CDR2 from the germline V gene are MNHNS and SASEGT. V shed 2 bases and J 3 bases; nucleotides not matched to a gene: 6. CDR3 length equals 16 residues. DNA for the CDR3: TGTGCCAGCAGTGAATGGGGACAGGGGGGGTTCTACGAGCAGTACTTC. Translated, it gives CASSEWGQGGFYEQYF.

This clonotype was seen ten or more times. The V and J genes are TRBV27 and TRBJ1-1, with D hard to call. Germline CDR1 MNHEY, CDR2 SMNVEV (reference sequence). V was pared by 4 bases and J by 9 bases, with 9 bases between. The CDR3 runs to 11 residues. This chain's CDR3 is CASSSPAQAFF. DNA of the CDR3: TGTGCCAGCAGTTCCCCCGCCCAAGCTTTCTTT.

This clonotype was counted a few times. This chain links TRBV7-6 with TRBJ2-1; no definite D call. CDR1 SGHVS and CDR2 FNYEAQ come from the germline V gene. The V end lost 4 bases, the J end lost 5 bases, and 6 bases lay between the germline ends. CDR3 length equals 12 residues. This chain's CDR3 is CASSSWDNEQFF. The DNA of the CDR3 is TGTGCCAGCAGCTCCTGGGACAATGAGCAGTTCTTC.

This clonotype was observed a handful of times. This chain links TRBV30 with TRBJ1-5, with D possibly being TRBD1 (5 bases). The CDR3 sequence is 15 residues long. In germline, CDR1 is GTSNPN, CDR2 SVGIG (reference sequence). Trimming took 0 bases from V and 3 from J, leaving 12 bases between them. The CDR3 DNA is TGTGCCTGGAGTGTCAGTTGGGGCTACAATCAGCCCCAGCATTTT. Residues: CAWSVSWGYNQPQHF.

This clonotype appeared many times. The chain is built from TRBV28 and TRBJ1-2; perhaps TRBD1 as D (5 bases). Trimming removed 5 bases from V and 8 bases from J, with 18 bases in between. Germline CDR1 MDHEN, CDR2 SYDVKM. The CDR3 has 14 residues. The CDR3 region is CASSRTLSVGGYTF. Here the CDR3 DNA reads TGTGCCAGCAGTCGGACACTGTCTGTTGGGGGCTACACCTTC.

The chain employs TRBV25-1 and TRBJ2-2, with 8 bases matching TRBD1. The CDR3 has 14 amino acids. V dropped 5 bases and J dropped 7; count of bases not matched to a gene: 6. Germline-derived CDR1 and CDR2 are MGHDK and SYGVNS. CDR3 loop: CASSSRGPVGELFF. DNA for the CDR3: TGTGCCAGCAGTTCCAGGGGGCCTGTCGGGGAGCTGTTTTTT.

On this clonotype: The junction and the germline gene differ at one end; a read error may be behind it. The chain is built from TRBV5-1 and TRBJ2-1; a possible D gene is TRBD1 (6 bases). Germline CDR1 reads SGHRS; CDR2 reads YFSETQ. This CDR3 contains 15 residues. CDR3 amino acids: CASSLRGQSYNDQFF. The CDR3 nucleotides are TGCGCCAGCAGCTTGCGAGGACAGTCCTACAATGATCAGTTCTTC.

This clonotype has at least ten counts. The rearrangement uses TRBV7-8 and TRBJ2-7; a weak D match, TRBD2 (6 bases). The ends were cut back, 1 base at V and 2 bases at J, with 27 bases in the middle. CDR3 length: 20 residues. Germline V gives CDR1 SGHVS, CDR2 FQNEAQ. The chain's CDR3 is CASSLVRLTGVIVPPYEQYF. Here the CDR3 DNA reads TGTGCCAGCAGCTTAGTCCGGCTGACGGGAGTAATCGTCCCTCCCTACGAGCAGTACTTC.

This clonotype has ten or more counts. The genes are TRBV20-1 and TRBJ2-1, with a tentative D call TRBD1 (6 bases). The CDR3 sequence is 14 residues long. Germline V gives CDR1 DFQATT, CDR2 SNEGSKA (reference sequence). Trimming pared 6 bases from V and 9 bases from J, leaving 21 bases between. The CDR3 DNA sequence: TGCAGTGCGACCGGGACAATGACGGTGGGTGAGCAGTTCTTC. It yields the protein CSATGTMTVGEQFF.

As for this clonotype: Since a much larger clone is just one base distant, this may be a read error. The chain recombines TRBV11-3 with TRBJ1-6; possibly TRBD1 for D (5 bases). Germline CDR1 and CDR2: SGHNT and YENEEA. The CDR3 contains 15 residues. CDR3 in DNA: TGTGTCAGCAGCTTGAAAGGGGACCATAATTCACCCCTCCACTTT. This gives the protein CVSSLKGDHNSPLHF.

This rearrangement joins TRBV9 to TRBJ1-1; no clear D gene. V was cut by 4 bases and J by 6 bases, with 16 bases left in between. CDR1 and CDR2 from the germline V gene are SGDLS and YYNGEE. The CDR3 extends over 14 amino acids. The CDR3 spells CASSPAGGFSEAFF. CDR3 bases: TGTGCCAGCAGCCCAGCGGGAGGGTTCTCTGAAGCTTTCTTT. Combining the CDR3 with reference TRBV9 and TRBJ1-1 gives the whole variable domain DSGVTQTPKHLITATGQRVTLRCSPRSGDLSVYWYQQSLDQGLQFLIQYYNGEERAKGNILERFSAQQFPDLHSELNLSSLELGDSALYFCASSPAGGFSEAFFGQGTRLTVV.

This clonotype was counted at least ten times. This sequence joins TRBV11-2 and TRBJ2-1; 7 bases map to TRBD2. Trimming at V came to 6 bases and at J to 3 bases, leaving 2 bases not matched to a gene. The V gene's germline CDR1 is SGHAT and CDR2 FQNNGV. The CDR3 is 13 residues long. CDR3 DNA sequence: TGTGCCAGCAGACTAGCGTTCTACAATGAGCAGTTCTTC. It yields the protein CASRLAFYNEQFF.

This clonotype was observed many times. The V and J genes are TRBV7-3 and TRBJ2-1, with 8 bases aligning to TRBD2. Germline V gene sequence: CDR1 SGHTA, CDR2 FQGTGA. J was trimmed by 5 bases and V by 5 bases; bases with no gene match: 5. This CDR3 is built from 14 residues. CDR3 residues: CASSRGLVHNEQFF. The DNA for the CDR3 is TGTGCCAGCAGCAGGGGACTAGTCCACAATGAGCAGTTCTTC.

The table lists this clonotype with many counts. The V and J genes are TRBV3-1 and TRBJ1-6; tentatively, D is TRBD1 (6 bases). The CDR3 covers 13 residues. With 3 bases removed from V and 10 bases from J, the gap between germline ends came to 10 bases. CDR1 LGHDT and CDR2 YNNKEL come from the germline V gene (reference sequence). CDR3 sequence (DNA): TGTGCCAGCAGCCAGGCAGGGGAATCACCCCTCCACTTT. This encodes CASSQAGESPLHF.